The clone carrying this T cell receptor beta chain occurred a few times. Its antigen remains unidentified. Between the trimmed V and J ends, which lost 5 bases and 7 bases, there was a span of 17 bases. Germline V gene lookup returns CDR1 DFQATT and CDR2 SNEGSKA (reference sequence). CDR3 length equals 13 residues. These data belong to a study of response to subunit inactivated influenza vaccine. Overall study results and limits: Authors suggested seasonal influenza vaccinations each recruit few new T cells.

TCRdb reprocessed the RT-PCR reads with MiXCR, giving one entry per CDR3 protein. The sample gives approximately 500,000 distinct CDR3 sequences, around 25% of which show up once; 2.5% to 3% is in the top ten. In addition, the sample was reused for a study of T cells expressing NK-cell markers. That study adds: TCR beta libraries carry UMIs added by 5'RACE template switching.

The rearrangement joins TRBV20-1 to TRBJ2-5, with a tentative D call TRBD1 (5 bases). This specimen was CD4+ T cells sorted from PBMCs, taken roughly 12 days after vaccination. The receptor was derived from a man over 45 who received an inactivated influenza vaccine. The CDR3 DNA reads as TGCAGTGCTGCGGACACTCATAGGGCGACCCAGTACTTC. Protein: CSAADTHRATQYF.